What follows describes a single TCR beta chain. Just one base apart from a much larger clone, this may be a read error. Other nucleotide sequences in the sample specify the same CDR3. Execution of the assay was at deep level. The table came from immunoSEQ multiplex PCR; TCRdb's copy has only in-frame clones and leaves some out. The table includes approximately 940,000 clones, around 80% detected once. This entry belongs to a study of shared clonotypes between healthy human individuals. Researchers partitioned CD4+ cells into CD45RA+ naive and CD45RA-negative memory subsets. The sequencing sample was made of memory CD4+ T cells sorted from blood. Subset given: CD45RA-negative fraction. The TCR originated in a man younger than 35 in good health.

CDR3 sequence: CASSPDRNQPQHF. CDR3 nucleotide sequence: TGTGCCAGCTCACCTGACAGAAATCAGCCCCAGCATTTT. The chain uses TRBV18 and TRBJ1-5; D perhaps matches TRBD1 (5 bases). V lost 3 bases, J lost 4 bases, and 7 bases lay in between. The CDR3 contains 13 residues. CDR1 and CDR2 (germline): KGHSH, LQKENI.